This T cell receptor (beta chain) originates from a study of post-analysis software for immune sequencing data. Study summary: Included among the disease courses, which were recorded for the cohort, were relapsing-remitting, secondary progressive and progressive-relapsing multiple sclerosis.

TCR beta cDNA libraries included unique molecular identifiers. TCRdb redid the calling of the PCR reads with MiXCR, one entry per CDR3 protein. The sample shows hundreds of thousands of distinct CDR3 sequences, approximately 33% of them seen only once. Study-level findings and limits: In patients, about five TRBV segments were more frequent than in controls, with TRBV5-6, TRBV5-1 and TRBV20-1 among them.

There are 15 residues in the CDR3. CDR1 is LGHDT, CDR2 YNNKEL, per germline (reference sequence). The junction had 6 bases not matched to a gene; V was cut back by 4 bases and J by 7 bases. A word on this clonotype: What it binds is unknown.

The TCR sequence derives from a girl aged 10 to 17 with multiple sclerosis. Sequencing input: blood. This sequence joins TRBV3-1 and TRBJ2-7; 14 nucleotides match TRBD2. In DNA, the CDR3 is TGTGCCAGCAGCCGTGGGACTAGCGGGGGCAATGAGCAGTACTTC. Translated, it gives CASSRGTSGGNEQYF.